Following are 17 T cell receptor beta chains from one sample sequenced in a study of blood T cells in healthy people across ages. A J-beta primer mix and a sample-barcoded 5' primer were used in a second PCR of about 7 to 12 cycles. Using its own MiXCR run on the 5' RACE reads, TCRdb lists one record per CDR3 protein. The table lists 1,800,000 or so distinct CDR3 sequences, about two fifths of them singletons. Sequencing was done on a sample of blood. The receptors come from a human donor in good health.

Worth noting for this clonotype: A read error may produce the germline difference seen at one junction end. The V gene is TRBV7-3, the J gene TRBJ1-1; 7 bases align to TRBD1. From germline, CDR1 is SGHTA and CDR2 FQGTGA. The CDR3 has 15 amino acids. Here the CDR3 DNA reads TGTGCCAGCAGCTTGGGGTCGACAGGGAACATTGAAGCTTTCTTT. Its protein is CASSLGSTGNIEAFF. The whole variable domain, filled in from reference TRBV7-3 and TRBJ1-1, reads GAGVSQTPSNKVTEKGKYVELRCDPISGHTALYWYRQSLGQGPEFLIYFQGTGAADDSGLPNDRFFAVRPEGSVSTLKIQRTERGDSAVYLCASSLGSTGNIEAFFGQGTRLTVV.

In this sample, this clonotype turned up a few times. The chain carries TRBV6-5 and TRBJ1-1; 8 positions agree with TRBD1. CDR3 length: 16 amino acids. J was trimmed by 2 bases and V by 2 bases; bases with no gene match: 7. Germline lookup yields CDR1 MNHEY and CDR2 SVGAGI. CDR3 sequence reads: CASSYDRGRFNTEAFF. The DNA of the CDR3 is TGTGCCAGCAGTTACGACAGGGGACGTTTCAACACTGAAGCTTTCTTT.

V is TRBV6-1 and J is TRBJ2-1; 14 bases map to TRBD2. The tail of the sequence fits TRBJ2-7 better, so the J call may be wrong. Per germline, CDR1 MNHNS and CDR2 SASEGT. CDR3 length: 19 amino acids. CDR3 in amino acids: CASSTYRTSGGSTYNEQYF. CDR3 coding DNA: TGTGCCAGCAGTACCTATCGGACTAGCGGGGGGTCTACCTACAATGAGCAGTACTTC.

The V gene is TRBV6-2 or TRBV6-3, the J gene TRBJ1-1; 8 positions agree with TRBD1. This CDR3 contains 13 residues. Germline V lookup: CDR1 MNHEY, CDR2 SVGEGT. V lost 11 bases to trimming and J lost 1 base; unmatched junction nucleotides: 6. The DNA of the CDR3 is TGTGCCTGCGACAGGGGACCGAACACTGAAGCTTTCTTT. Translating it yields CACDRGPNTEAFF.

In DNA form, the CDR3 reads TGTGCCAGCAGGGAGGCTACGTCTGGGGGGTATGGCTACACCTTC. Protein product: CASREATSGGYGYTF. The chain is built from TRBV27 and TRBJ1-2; D perhaps matches TRBD1 (5 bases). The CDR3 runs 15 residues. The germline CDR1 and CDR2 sequences are MNHEY and SMNVEV (reference sequence). V was trimmed by 6 bases and J by 5 bases, leaving 19 bases between them.

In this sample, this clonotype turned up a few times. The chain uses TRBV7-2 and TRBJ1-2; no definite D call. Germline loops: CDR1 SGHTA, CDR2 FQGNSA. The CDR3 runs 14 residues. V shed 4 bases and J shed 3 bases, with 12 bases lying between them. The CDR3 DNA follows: TGTGCCAGCAGCTCTCGGGGTACCTACTATGGCTACACCTTC. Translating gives CASSSRGTYYGYTF.

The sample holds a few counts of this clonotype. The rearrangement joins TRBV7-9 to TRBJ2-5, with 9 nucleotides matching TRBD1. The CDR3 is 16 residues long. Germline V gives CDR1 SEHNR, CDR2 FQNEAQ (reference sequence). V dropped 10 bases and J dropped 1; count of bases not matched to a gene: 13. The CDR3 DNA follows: TGTGCCACTAAACACGGGACAGGGATCCGCCAAGAGACCCAGTACTTC. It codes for CATKHGTGIRQETQYF.

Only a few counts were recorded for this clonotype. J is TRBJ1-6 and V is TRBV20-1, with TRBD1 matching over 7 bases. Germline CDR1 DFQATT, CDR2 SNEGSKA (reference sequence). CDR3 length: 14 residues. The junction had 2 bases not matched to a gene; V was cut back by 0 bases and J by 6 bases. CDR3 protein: CSAREAGGNSPLHF. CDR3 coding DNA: TGCAGTGCTAGAGAAGCAGGGGGTAATTCACCCCTCCACTTT.

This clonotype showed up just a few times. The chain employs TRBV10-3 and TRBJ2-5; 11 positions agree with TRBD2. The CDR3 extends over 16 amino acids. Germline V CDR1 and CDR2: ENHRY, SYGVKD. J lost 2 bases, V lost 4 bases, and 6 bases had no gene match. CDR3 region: CAISGGTSGLQETQYF. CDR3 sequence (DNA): TGTGCCATCAGTGGGGGGACTAGCGGACTACAAGAGACCCAGTACTTC.

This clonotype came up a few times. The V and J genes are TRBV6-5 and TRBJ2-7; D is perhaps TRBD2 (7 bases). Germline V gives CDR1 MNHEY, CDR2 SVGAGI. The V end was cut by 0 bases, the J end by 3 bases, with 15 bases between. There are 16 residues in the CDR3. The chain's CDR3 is CASSYSAGARYYEQYF. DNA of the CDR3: TGTGCCAGCAGTTACTCGGCGGGGGCCCGTTACTACGAGCAGTACTTC.

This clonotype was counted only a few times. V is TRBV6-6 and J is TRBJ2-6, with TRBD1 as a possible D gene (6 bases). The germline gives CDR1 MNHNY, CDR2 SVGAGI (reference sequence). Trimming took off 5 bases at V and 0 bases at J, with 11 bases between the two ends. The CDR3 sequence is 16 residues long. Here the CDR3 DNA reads TGTGCCAGCAGTGTTACAGGGATCTCTGGGGCCAACGTCCTGACTTTC. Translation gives CASSVTGISGANVLTF.

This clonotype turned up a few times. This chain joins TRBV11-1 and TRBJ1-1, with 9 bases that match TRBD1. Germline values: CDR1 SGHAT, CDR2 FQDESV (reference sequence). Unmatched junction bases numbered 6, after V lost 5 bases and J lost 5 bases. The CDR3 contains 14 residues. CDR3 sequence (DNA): TGTGCCAGCAGCAAGGGACAGGGTTGGACTGAAGCTTTCTTT. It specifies CASSKGQGWTEAFF.

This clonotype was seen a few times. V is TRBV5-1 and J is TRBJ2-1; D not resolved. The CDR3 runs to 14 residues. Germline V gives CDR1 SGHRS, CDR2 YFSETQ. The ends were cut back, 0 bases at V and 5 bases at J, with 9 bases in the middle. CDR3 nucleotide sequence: TGCGCCAGCAGCTTGGCCCAAGGGCACAATGAGCAGTTCTTC. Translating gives CASSLAQGHNEQFF. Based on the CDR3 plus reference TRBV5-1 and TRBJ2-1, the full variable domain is KAGVTQTPRYLIKTRGQQVTLSCSPISGHRSVSWYQQTPGQGLQFLFEYFSETQRNKGNFPGRFSGRQFSNSRSEMNVSTLELGDSALYLCASSLAQGHNEQFFGPGTRLTVL.

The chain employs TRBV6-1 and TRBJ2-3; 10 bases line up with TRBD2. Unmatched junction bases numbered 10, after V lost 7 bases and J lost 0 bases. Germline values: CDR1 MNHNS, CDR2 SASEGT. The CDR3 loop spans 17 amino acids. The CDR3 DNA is TGTGCCAGCAATCGGGTAGCGGGGGGCCTAAGCACAGATACGCAGTATTTT. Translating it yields CASNRVAGGLSTDTQYF.

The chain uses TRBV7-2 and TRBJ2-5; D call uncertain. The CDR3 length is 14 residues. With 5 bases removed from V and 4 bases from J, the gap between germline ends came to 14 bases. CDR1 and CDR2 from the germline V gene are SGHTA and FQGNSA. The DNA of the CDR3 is TGTGCCAGCAGCGTATTGACCGGCCGAGAGACCCAGTACTTC. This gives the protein CASSVLTGRETQYF.

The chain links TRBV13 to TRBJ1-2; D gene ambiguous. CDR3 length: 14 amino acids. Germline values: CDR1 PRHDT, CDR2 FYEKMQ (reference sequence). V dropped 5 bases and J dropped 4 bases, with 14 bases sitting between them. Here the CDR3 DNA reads TGTGCCAGCAGCCATGGTGTGGGCTTCTATGGCTACACCTTC. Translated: CASSHGVGFYGYTF.

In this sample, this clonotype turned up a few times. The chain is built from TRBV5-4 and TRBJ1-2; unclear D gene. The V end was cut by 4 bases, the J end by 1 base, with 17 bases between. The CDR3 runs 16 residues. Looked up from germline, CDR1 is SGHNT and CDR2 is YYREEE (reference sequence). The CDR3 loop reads CASSGPNEIINYGYTF. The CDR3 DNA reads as TGTGCCAGCAGCGGGCCAAACGAAATTATTAACTATGGCTACACCTTC.